The 16 T cell receptor beta chains presented below share a single source sample, sequenced in a study of blood T cell repertoires in COVID-19. TCRdb keeps only in-frame clones here, not all; method: immunoSEQ multiplex PCR. The sample comprises roughly 45,000 clones, around 90% of which are singletons, and approximately 15% rests with the top ten. Sequenced: peripheral blood. The receptors shown here come from a man aged 60-69 years with active COVID-19.

This clone was detected only a few times. The chain employs TRBV7-9 and TRBJ2-7; 8 bases match TRBD1. CDR1 and CDR2 from the germline V gene are SEHNR and FQNEAQ (reference sequence). J was trimmed by 4 bases and V by 7 bases; bases with no gene match: 3. The CDR3 sequence is 12 residues long. As DNA, the CDR3 is TGTGCCAGCAACAGGGGGGATTACGAGCAGTACTTC. As protein: CASNRGDYEQYF.

The chain links TRBV24-1 to TRBJ2-3, with 7 bases lining up with TRBD1. J was trimmed by 0 bases and V by 4 bases; bases with no gene match: 6. The CDR3 contains 16 residues. The germline V gene encodes CDR1 KGHDR and CDR2 SFDVKD. The DNA of the CDR3 is TGTGCCACCAGTGACCCCGGGACAGACAGCACAGATACGCAGTATTTT. Protein: CATSDPGTDSTDTQYF.

V usage is TRBV2 and J usage is TRBJ2-5; maybe TRBD1 (8 bases). V lost 6 bases, J lost 4 bases, and 15 bases lay in between. Per germline, CDR1 SNHLY and CDR2 FYNNEI. The CDR3 covers 14 residues. CDR3: CASSRTGRGETQYF. The CDR3 DNA reads as TGTGCCAGCAGCAGGACAGGGAGGGGAGAGACCCAGTACTTC.

CDR3 sequence (DNA): TGTGCCAGCAGCTTGGAAGGACAGGGATATGAAAAACTGTTTTTT. Protein: CASSLEGQGYEKLFF. The chain links TRBV5-8 to TRBJ1-4; 8 bases align to TRBD1. Germline CDR1 and CDR2: SGHTS and YDEGEE. The junction had 4 bases not matched to a gene; V was cut back by 0 bases and J by 6 bases. The CDR3 runs to 15 residues.

V gene TRBV6-2 or TRBV6-3 combines with J gene TRBJ1-5, with D possibly matching TRBD1 (6 bases). Germline assignment: CDR1 MNHEY and CDR2 SVGEGT. This CDR3 has 13 residues. V was trimmed by 4 bases and J by 6 bases, leaving 10 bases between them. Written as DNA, the CDR3 is TGTGCCAGCAGTTCTGGGGGCCCTCAGCCCCAGCATTTT. This translates into CASSSGGPQPQHF.

This clone came up a few times. The rearrangement links TRBV11-2 to TRBJ2-5; perhaps TRBD2 as D (5 bases). From germline, CDR1 is SGHAT and CDR2 FQNNGV. The CDR3 is made up of 15 amino acids. Trimming pared 6 bases from V and 4 bases from J, leaving 18 bases between. For the CDR3, the DNA is TGTGCCAGCAGTATCGGATCTAGTGAGGGAGAGACCCAGTACTTC. Its translation is CASSIGSSEGETQYF.

This clone was picked up a small number of times. CDR3: CASSRRRNYNEQFF. The CDR3 nucleotides read TGTGCCAGCAGCCGGCGGAGGAACTACAATGAGCAGTTCTTC. J is TRBJ2-1 and V is TRBV7-8, with D possibly being TRBD2 (5 bases). Per the germline V gene, CDR1 is SGHVS and CDR2 is FQNEAQ. V was shortened by 5 bases and J by 3 bases, with 11 bases between the two germline ends. This CDR3 is built from 14 residues. The full variable domain, in which reference TRBV7-8 and TRBJ2-1 provide the parts outside the CDR3, is GAGVSQSPRYKVAKRGQDVALRCDPISGHVSLFWYQQALGQGPEFLTYFQNEAQLDKSGLPSDRFFAERPEGSVSTLKIQRTQQEDSAVYLCASSRRRNYNEQFFGPGTRLTVL.

The J gene is TRBJ2-1, the V gene TRBV15, with unresolved D. Trimming removed 0 bases from V and 7 bases from J, with 10 bases in between. From germline, CDR1 is LNHNV and CDR2 YYDKDF (reference sequence). This CDR3 contains 14 residues. The CDR3: CATSRDVGRNEQFF. CDR3 DNA sequence: TGTGCCACCAGCAGAGATGTGGGCAGGAATGAGCAGTTCTTC.

This chain joins TRBV7-9 and TRBJ1-1; D perhaps matches TRBD1 (6 bases). The germline V gene has CDR1 SEHNR and CDR2 FQNEAQ (reference sequence). This CDR3 contains 14 residues. Trimming stripped 4 bases from V and 5 bases from J, with 14 bases between. The CDR3 region has the DNA TGTGCCAGCAGCTCCGGGACATCGAGGACTGAAGCTTTCTTT. It encodes CASSSGTSRTEAFF.

J is TRBJ1-1 and V is TRBV9; tentative D call: TRBD1 (6 bases). Trimming cost V 0 bases and J 2 bases, with 14 bases left between them. CDR1 is SGDLS and CDR2 is YYNGEE in the germline V gene. This CDR3 comprises 16 residues. The CDR3 loop is CASSVGAAGVNTEAFF. Here the CDR3 DNA reads TGTGCCAGCAGCGTAGGAGCGGCAGGGGTAAACACTGAAGCTTTCTTT.

The chain combines TRBV27 with TRBJ2-3; 8 bases align to TRBD2. Germline CDR1 reads MNHEY; CDR2 reads SMNVEV (reference sequence). The J segment lost 3 bases and the V segment lost 3 bases, leaving 5 bases of the junction unmatched. CDR3 length: 15 amino acids. The CDR3 reads CASSFGREETDTQYF. CDR3 in DNA: TGTGCCAGCAGTTTTGGGCGGGAGGAAACAGATACGCAGTATTTT.

The V call is TRBV10-2, the J call TRBJ1-6, with 10 bases identical to TRBD1. The germline gives CDR1 WSHSY, CDR2 SAAADI. The V and J ends lost 6 bases and 0 bases, in that order; junction bases with no gene match: 14. The CDR3 has 20 amino acids. The CDR3 DNA reads TGCGCCAGCAGGGAAGGGACAGGGGCCACCAGGAGCTCCTATAATTCACCCCTCCACTTT. Its translation is CASREGTGATRSSYNSPLHF.

The rearrangement uses TRBV10-3 and TRBJ1-1, with a tentative D call TRBD1 (5 bases). Germline V gene lookup returns CDR1 ENHRY and CDR2 SYGVKD. V was clipped by 2 bases and J by 0 bases, with 10 bases between them. The CDR3 runs to 15 residues. The CDR3 sequence: CAISEPGGLNTEAFF. CDR3 in DNA: TGTGCCATCAGTGAGCCCGGGGGGTTGAACACTGAAGCTTTCTTT.

The chain employs TRBV19 and TRBJ1-2; 7 bases fit TRBD1. The length of the CDR3 is 17 residues. The germline V gene encodes CDR1 LNHDA and CDR2 SQIVND (reference sequence). J was trimmed by 7 bases and V by 7 bases; bases with no gene match: 21. Here the CDR3 reads CASTHSGGPSLLAGYTF. DNA for the CDR3: TGTGCCAGTACCCACTCAGGGGGACCTTCCCTTCTGGCTGGCTACACCTTC.

This chain connects TRBV7-9 to TRBJ1-6, with 9 bases matching TRBD1. The V segment lost 4 bases and the J segment 8 bases; nucleotides outside the gene matches: 9. The CDR3 has 16 residues. Germline V gene data show CDR1 as SEHNR and CDR2 as FQNEAQ (reference sequence). CDR3 in DNA: TGTGCCAGCAGCTCTACAGGGGGCCCGATGGATTCACCCCTCCACTTT. Its translation is CASSSTGGPMDSPLHF.

This chain joins TRBV27 and TRBJ1-1; D might be TRBD1 (6 bases). This CDR3 region has 14 residues. V lost 8 bases and J 2 bases, leaving 15 bases between the germline ends. Germline values: CDR1 MNHEY, CDR2 SMNVEV (reference sequence). In nucleotides, the CDR3 is TGTGCCAGCCGCGTCGGGACACACAACACTGAAGCTTTCTTT. Translation gives CASRVGTHNTEAFF.